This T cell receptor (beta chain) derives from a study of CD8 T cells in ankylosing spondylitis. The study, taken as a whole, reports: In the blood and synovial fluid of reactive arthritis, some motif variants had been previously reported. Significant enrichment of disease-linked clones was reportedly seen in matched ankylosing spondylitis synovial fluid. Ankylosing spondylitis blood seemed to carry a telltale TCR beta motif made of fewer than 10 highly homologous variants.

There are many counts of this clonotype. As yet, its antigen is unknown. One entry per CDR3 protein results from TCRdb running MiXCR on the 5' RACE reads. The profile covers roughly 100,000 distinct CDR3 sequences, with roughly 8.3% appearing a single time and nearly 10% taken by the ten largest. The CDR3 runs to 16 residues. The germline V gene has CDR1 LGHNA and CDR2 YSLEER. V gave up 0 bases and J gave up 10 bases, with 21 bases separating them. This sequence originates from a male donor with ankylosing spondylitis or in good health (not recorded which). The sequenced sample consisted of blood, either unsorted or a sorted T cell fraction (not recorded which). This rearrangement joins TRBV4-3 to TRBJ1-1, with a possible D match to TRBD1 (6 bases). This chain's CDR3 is CASSQDSRRTAGRAFF. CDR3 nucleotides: TGCGCCAGCAGCCAAGATAGTAGGCGGACAGCTGGGAGAGCTTTCTTT.